This paragraph covers one T cell receptor beta chain sequence. The antigen is unknown. One entry per CDR3 protein results from TCRdb running MiXCR on the reads. The sample shows under 500,000 distinct CDR3 sequences, under 45% of them seen only once. The data derive from a study of T cell repertoires in cytomegalovirus infection. As for the study in general: HLA-C-restricted CMV epitopes, recently identified, and well-studied HLA-B-restricted ones were used by the study. Through public TCR beta signatures, both CMV infection and matching HLA type were indicated.

The CDR3 runs to 15 residues. V shed 7 bases and J 6 bases; nucleotides not matched to a gene: 13. The V gene's germline CDR1 is SGHTA and CDR2 FQGNSA. The study, taken as a whole, reports: Clonotypes of TCR beta that were HLA-C-restricted and CMV-specific dominated the ex vivo response. Cumulated frequencies of public TCR beta families served to identify carriers of CMV plus the relevant HLA.

The TCR comes from a human donor in good health (CMV status not recorded). Some clones in this sample may be carry-over from other donors' samples. The specimen was cultured PBMCs, collected from culture after CMV antigen stimulation. V is TRBV7-2 and J is TRBJ2-3, with 7 bases matching TRBD2. DNA for the CDR3: TGTGCCAGCACCGTTCCGGGAGGCCCCTTGGATACGCAGTATTTT. It encodes CASTVPGGPLDTQYF.